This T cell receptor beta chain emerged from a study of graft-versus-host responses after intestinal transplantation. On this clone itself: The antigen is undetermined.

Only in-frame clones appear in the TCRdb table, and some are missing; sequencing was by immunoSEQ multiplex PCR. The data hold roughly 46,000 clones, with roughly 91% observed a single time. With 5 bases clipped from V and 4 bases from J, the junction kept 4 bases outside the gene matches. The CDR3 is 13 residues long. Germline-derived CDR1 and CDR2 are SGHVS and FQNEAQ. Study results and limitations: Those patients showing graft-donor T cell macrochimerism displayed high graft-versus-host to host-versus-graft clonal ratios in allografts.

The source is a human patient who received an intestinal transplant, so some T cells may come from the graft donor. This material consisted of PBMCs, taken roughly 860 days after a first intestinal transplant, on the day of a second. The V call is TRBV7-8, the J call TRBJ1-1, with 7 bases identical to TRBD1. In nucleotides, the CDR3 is TGTGCCAGCAGCCCAGGGGGGGTCACTGAAGCTTTCTTT. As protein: CASSPGGVTEAFF. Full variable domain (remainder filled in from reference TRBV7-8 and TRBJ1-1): GAGVSQSPRYKVAKRGQDVALRCDPISGHVSLFWYQQALGQGPEFLTYFQNEAQLDKSGLPSDRFFAERPEGSVSTLKIQRTQQEDSAVYLCASSPGGVTEAFFGQGTRLTVV.